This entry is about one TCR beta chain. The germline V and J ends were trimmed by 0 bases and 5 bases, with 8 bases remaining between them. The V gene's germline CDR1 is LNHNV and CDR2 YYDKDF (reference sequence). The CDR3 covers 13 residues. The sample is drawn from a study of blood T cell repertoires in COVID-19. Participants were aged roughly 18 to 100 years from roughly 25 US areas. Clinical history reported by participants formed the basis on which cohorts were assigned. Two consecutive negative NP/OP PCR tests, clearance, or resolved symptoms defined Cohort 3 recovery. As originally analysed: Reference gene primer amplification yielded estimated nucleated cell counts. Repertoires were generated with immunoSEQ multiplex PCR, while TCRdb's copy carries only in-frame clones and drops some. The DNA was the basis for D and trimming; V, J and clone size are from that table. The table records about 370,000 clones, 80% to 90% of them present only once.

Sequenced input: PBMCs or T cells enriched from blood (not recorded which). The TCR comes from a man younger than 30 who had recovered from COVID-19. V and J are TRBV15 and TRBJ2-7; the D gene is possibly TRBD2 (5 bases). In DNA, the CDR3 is TGTGCCACCAGCAGAGATCTCGGGGACGAGCAGTACTTC. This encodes CATSRDLGDEQYF.